This is a list of T cell receptor beta chains from one sample in a study of blood T cell repertoires in COVID-19. Measured with immunoSEQ multiplex PCR; TCRdb has only the in-frame clones, and not every one. The data contain about 170,000 clones, under 85% of them singletons. The sequenced sample was PBMCs or T cells enriched from blood (not recorded which). The receptors shown here come from a man between 45 and 60 years old who had recovered from COVID-19. CDR3s include the opening cysteine and the closing phenylalanine or tryptophan. Each record gives: J gene, V gene, clone size, D gene, CDR3 DNA, CDR3 protein. D genes are given only for firm matches. Only some rows state a clone size, as once, few, many or a class for expanded clones.

J: TRBJ2-3; V: TRBV11-3; size: .; D: TRBD1; DNA: TGTGCCAGCAGCGCCTCCGGGACAGGGGGCACAGATACGCAGTATTTT; CDR3: CASSASGTGGTDTQYF
J: TRBJ2-7; V: TRBV6-2/TRBV6-3; size: .; D: TRBD2; DNA: TGTGCCAGCAGTTACCGGACTAGCGTGACCTACGAGCAGTACTTC; CDR3: CASSYRTSVTYEQYF
J: TRBJ1-1; V: TRBV20-1; size: .; D: .; DNA: TGCAGTGCCCTTAAAGGGGCTGAAGCTTTCTTT; CDR3: CSALKGAEAFF
J: TRBJ1-6; V: TRBV5-5; size: .; D: TRBD1; DNA: TGTGCCAGCAGCGGGGGACAGTTTAATTCACCCCTCCACTTT; CDR3: CASSGGQFNSPLHF
J: TRBJ1-2; V: TRBV23-1; size: few; D: .; DNA: TGCGCCAGCAGTCAAACCCCGAAACCCTGGACAGATCGAAGGGGCTACACCTTC; CDR3: CASSQTPKPWTDRRGYTF
J: TRBJ2-1; V: TRBV9; size: .; D: TRBD2; DNA: TGTGCCAGCAGCGACCGCCGGGGACTAGGATCCTACAATGAGCAGTTCTTC; CDR3: CASSDRRGLGSYNEQFF
J: TRBJ2-1; V: TRBV12-5; size: .; D: .; DNA: TGTGCTAGTGGTTTGGCAGAGGTCAATGAGCAGTTCTTC; CDR3: CASGLAEVNEQFF
J: TRBJ1-5; V: TRBV27; size: .; D: .; DNA: TGTGCCAGCAGTTTAGGGCAGGGCAATCAGCCCCAGCATTTT; CDR3: CASSLGQGNQPQHF
J: TRBJ2-3; V: TRBV2; size: .; D: TRBD2; DNA: TGTGCCAGCGACGGTAGCGGGGTTGGAGATACGCAGTATTTT; CDR3: CASDGSGVGDTQYF
J: TRBJ2-1; V: TRBV5-1; size: once; D: TRBD2; DNA: TGCGCCAGCAGCGTGGGGGGGACTAGCCTTAATGAGCAGTTCTTC; CDR3: CASSVGGTSLNEQFF
J: TRBJ1-5; V: TRBV9; size: .; D: TRBD1; DNA: TGTGCCAGCAGCCCGGGGACAGGGGGCAATCAGCCCCAGCATTTT; CDR3: CASSPGTGGNQPQHF
J: TRBJ2-2; V: TRBV5-4; size: once; D: TRBD1; DNA: TGTGCCAGCAGCCGAAGGACAGGGTGGGCCGGGGAGCTGTTTTTT; CDR3: CASSRRTGWAGELFF
J: TRBJ2-2; V: TRBV3-1/TRBV3-2; size: .; D: TRBD1; DNA: TGTGCCAGCAGCCCTCAAACATGGGACAGGGTAGGGGAGCTGTTTTTT; CDR3: CASSPQTWDRVGELFF
J: TRBJ2-2; V: TRBV30; size: medium-sized; D: .; DNA: TGTGCCTGGAGTGTCAACAGCGGAGGGGAGCTGTTTTTT; CDR3: CAWSVNSGGELFF
J: TRBJ1-5; V: TRBV2; size: .; D: TRBD1; DNA: TGTGCCAGCAGTGCCCAGGTAAAGGGGGCAGGTCAGCCCCAGCATTTT; CDR3: CASSAQVKGAGQPQHF
J: TRBJ2-7; V: TRBV6-5; size: .; D: .; DNA: TGTGCCAGCAGAGTTACTGAGGGATTTGCCTACGAGCAGTACTTC; CDR3: CASRVTEGFAYEQYF
J: TRBJ2-1; V: TRBV10-3; size: .; D: TRBD2; DNA: TGTGCCATCAGTGGGGGACTAGCGGGGGCGCGAGAGCAGTTCTTC; CDR3: CAISGGLAGAREQFF
J: TRBJ1-1; V: TRBV7-2; size: once; D: TRBD1; DNA: TGTGCCAGCAGCTTAGCGTGGGGGGACAGACCCACTGAAGCTTTCTTT; CDR3: CASSLAWGDRPTEAFF
J: TRBJ1-5; V: TRBV7-9; size: once; D: TRBD1; DNA: TGTGCCAGCAGCTTAACGGCAGGGGGATCGAGTCAGCCCCAGCATTTT; CDR3: CASSLTAGGSSQPQHF
J: TRBJ2-7; V: TRBV28; size: .; D: TRBD1; DNA: TGTGCCAGCAGTTTGGGCTACAGGGGCGAGCAGTACTTC; CDR3: CASSLGYRGEQYF
J: TRBJ1-6; V: TRBV9; size: .; D: .; DNA: TGTGCCAGCAGCCAGAGAGGGAACTCACCCCTCCACTTT; CDR3: CASSQRGNSPLHF
J: TRBJ2-1; V: TRBV27; size: .; D: TRBD2; DNA: TGTGCCAGCACCGACTCCAGCGGGGGATACAATGAGCAGTTCTTC; CDR3: CASTDSSGGYNEQFF
J: TRBJ2-3; V: TRBV11-2; size: .; D: TRBD2; DNA: TGTGCCAGCAGACGGTCACTAGCGGGGGCCTCAGATACGCAGTATTTT; CDR3: CASRRSLAGASDTQYF
J: TRBJ1-2; V: TRBV6-5; size: .; D: .; DNA: TGTGCCAGCAGTTACGGGCAGGGCTCTAACTATGGCTACACCTTC; CDR3: CASSYGQGSNYGYTF
J: TRBJ2-1; V: TRBV18; size: .; D: .; DNA: TGTGCCAGCTCCCTCGGGGATGAGCAGTTCTTC; CDR3: CASSLGDEQFF
J: TRBJ1-2; V: TRBV3-1/TRBV3-2; size: .; D: .; DNA: TGTGCCAGCAGCCAACAGAAGGGCTACACCTTC; CDR3: CASSQQKGYTF
J: TRBJ1-2; V: TRBV10-3; size: .; D: TRBD1; DNA: TGTGCCATCAGTGAGGGAGGGGGCAACTATGGCTACACCTTC; CDR3: CAISEGGGNYGYTF
J: TRBJ2-1; V: TRBV19; size: .; D: TRBD1; DNA: TGTGCCAGTACTTACGACAGGGTCTCCTACAATGAGCAGTTCTTC; CDR3: CASTYDRVSYNEQFF
J: TRBJ1-5; V: TRBV9; size: once; D: TRBD1; DNA: TGTGCCAGCAGCGAACAGGGGAGCAATCAGCCCCAGCATTTT; CDR3: CASSEQGSNQPQHF
J: TRBJ2-1; V: TRBV4-3; size: .; D: TRBD2; DNA: TGCGCCAGCAGCCAAGATCGGGGGGTCCCCCCGAATGAGCAGTTCTTC; CDR3: CASSQDRGVPPNEQFF
J: TRBJ2-2; V: TRBV10-2; size: few; D: TRBD2; DNA: TGCGCCAGCAGTGGGGCACTAGCGGGGGACACCGGGGAGCTGTTTTTT; CDR3: CASSGALAGDTGELFF
J: TRBJ2-6; V: TRBV7-3; size: .; D: TRBD2; DNA: TGTGCCAGCAGCCCGGGGAGGGTATACGGGGCCAACGTCCTGACTTTC; CDR3: CASSPGRVYGANVLTF
J: TRBJ2-5; V: TRBV6-5; size: .; D: TRBD1; DNA: TGTGCCAGCGTAAGGGACAGCCCAGGAGAGACCCAGTACTTC; CDR3: CASVRDSPGETQYF
J: TRBJ1-4; V: TRBV7-9; size: .; D: TRBD1; DNA: TGTGCCAGCAGCCCGGGACAGGGGAGTAATGAAAAACTGTTTTTT; CDR3: CASSPGQGSNEKLFF
J: TRBJ1-5; V: TRBV29-1; size: .; D: TRBD1; DNA: TGCAGCGTAGGACAGGGGGCTGGCAATCAGCCCCAGCATTTT; CDR3: CSVGQGAGNQPQHF
J: TRBJ2-3; V: TRBV7-3; size: .; D: TRBD2; DNA: TGTGCCAGCAGCTATAGCGGGGGGGCCGCAGATACGCAGTATTTT; CDR3: CASSYSGGAADTQYF
J: TRBJ1-2; V: TRBV28; size: .; D: .; DNA: TGTGCCAGCAGTTCCTTGACGACAGGTCATTATGGCTACACCTTC; CDR3: CASSSLTTGHYGYTF
J: TRBJ1-4; V: TRBV5-1; size: .; D: .; DNA: TGCGCCAGCAGCTTACAGCCCCCAGGGACTAATGAAAAACTGTTTTTT; CDR3: CASSLQPPGTNEKLFF